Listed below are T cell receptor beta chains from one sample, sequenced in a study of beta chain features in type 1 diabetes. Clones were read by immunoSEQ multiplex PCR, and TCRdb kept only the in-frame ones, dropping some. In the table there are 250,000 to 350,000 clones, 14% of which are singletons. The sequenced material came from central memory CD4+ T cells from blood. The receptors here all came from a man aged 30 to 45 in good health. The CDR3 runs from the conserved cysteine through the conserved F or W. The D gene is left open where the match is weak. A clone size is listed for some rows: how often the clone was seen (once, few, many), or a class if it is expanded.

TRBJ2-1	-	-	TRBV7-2	TGTGCCAGCAGCCCTCAACCCTATACCTACAATGAGCAGTTCTTC	CASSPQPYTYNEQFF
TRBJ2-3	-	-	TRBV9	TGTGCCAGCAGCGTAATGGCGACAGATACGCAGTATTTT	CASSVMATDTQYF
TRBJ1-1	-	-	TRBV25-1	TGTGCCAGCAGTGAGGCAGGGACAACTGAAGCTTTCTTT	CASSEAGTTEAFF
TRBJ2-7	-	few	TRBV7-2	TGTGCCAGCAGCTTAGATCTAGGGTCCTCCTACGAGCAGTACTTC	CASSLDLGSSYEQYF
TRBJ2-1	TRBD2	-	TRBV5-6	TGTGCCAGCAGCCCCGTCGGGGGGTCTAACAATGAGCAGTTCTTC	CASSPVGGSNNEQFF
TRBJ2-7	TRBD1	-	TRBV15	TGTGCCACCAGCCGGGACAGGGTGGGGGTCGAGCAGTACTTC	CATSRDRVGVEQYF
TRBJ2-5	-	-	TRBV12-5	TGTGCTAGTGTCGGGGGCGCGGAGACCCAGTACTTC	CASVGGAETQYF
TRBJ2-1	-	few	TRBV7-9	TGTGCCAGCAGCCCATTGACAGGTTCCGTATACAATGAGCAGTTCTTC	CASSPLTGSVYNEQFF
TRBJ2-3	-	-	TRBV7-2	TGTGCCAGCAGCCATAGACTGACCGGGACGCTTAGCACAGATACGCAGTATTTT	CASSHRLTGTLSTDTQYF
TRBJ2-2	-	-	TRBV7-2	TGTGCCAGCAGCTTAGTTCCAGCGTCAAACACCGGGGAGCTGTTTTTT	CASSLVPASNTGELFF
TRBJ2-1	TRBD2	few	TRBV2	TGTGCCAGCAGTTCCGGGACTAGCTCCTACAATGAGCAGTTCTTC	CASSSGTSSYNEQFF
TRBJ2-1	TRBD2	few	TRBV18	TGTGCCAGCTCACGGACTACGGCGGGAGACCACAATGAGCAGTTCTTC	CASSRTTAGDHNEQFF
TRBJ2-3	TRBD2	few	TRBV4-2	TGTGCCAGCAGCGGACAATTTTCTAGCGGGAGTAGGAGAGATACGCAGTATTTT	CASSGQFSSGSRRDTQYF
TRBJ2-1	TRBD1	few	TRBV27	TGTGCCAGCAGAAGAAACCGGGACAGGGGGGTCGGTGAGCAGTTCTTC	CASRRNRDRGVGEQFF
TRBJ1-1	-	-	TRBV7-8	TGTGCCAGCAGCCCTACGGGGGGAGGTACTGAAGCTTTCTTT	CASSPTGGGTEAFF
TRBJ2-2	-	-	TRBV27	TGTGCCAGCAGTTTATGGGGGACATTAAGCGGGGAGCTGTTTTTT	CASSLWGTLSGELFF
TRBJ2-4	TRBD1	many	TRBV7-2	TGTGCCAGCAGCTTAGAGGGACAGGGGGCCCCGAGTCGGAACATTCAGTACTTC	CASSLEGQGAPSRNIQYF
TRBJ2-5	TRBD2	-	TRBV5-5	TGTGCCAGCAGCTCTATAGCGGGAGGGCCGGTGGGGGAGACCCAGTACTTC	CASSSIAGGPVGETQYF
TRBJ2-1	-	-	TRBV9	TGTGCCAGCAGCGTAGCTAGCTCCTACAATGAGCAGTTCTTC	CASSVASSYNEQFF
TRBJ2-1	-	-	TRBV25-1	TGTGCCAGCAGTGAATCGCCTCGGTATGAGCAGTTCTTC	CASSESPRYEQFF